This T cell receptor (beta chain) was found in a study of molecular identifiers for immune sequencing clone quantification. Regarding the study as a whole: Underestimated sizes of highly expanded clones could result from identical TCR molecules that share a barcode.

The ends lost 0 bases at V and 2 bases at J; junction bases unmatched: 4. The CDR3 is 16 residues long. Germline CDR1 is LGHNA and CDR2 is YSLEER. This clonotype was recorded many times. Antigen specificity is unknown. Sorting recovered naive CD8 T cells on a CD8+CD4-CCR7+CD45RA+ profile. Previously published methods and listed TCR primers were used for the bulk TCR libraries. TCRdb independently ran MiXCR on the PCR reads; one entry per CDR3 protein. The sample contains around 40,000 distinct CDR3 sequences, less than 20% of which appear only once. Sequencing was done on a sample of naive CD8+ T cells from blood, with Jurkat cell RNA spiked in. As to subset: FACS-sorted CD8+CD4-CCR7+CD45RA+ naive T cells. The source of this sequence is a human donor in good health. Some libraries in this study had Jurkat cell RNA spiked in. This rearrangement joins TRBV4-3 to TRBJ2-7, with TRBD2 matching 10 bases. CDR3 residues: CASSQDPTSGTYEQYF. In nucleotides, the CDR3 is TGCGCCAGCAGCCAAGACCCCACTAGCGGGACCTACGAGCAGTACTTC.